The rows below give T cell receptor beta chains drawn from one sample of a study of cytomegalovirus exposure and HLA in healthy donors. Assay: immunoSEQ multiplex PCR; the TCRdb copy retains only in-frame clones and omits some. The sample comprises about 190,000 clones, more than 65% of which are singletons, and approximately 2.8% rests with the top ten. Sequencing was carried out using PBMCs. The receptor source for this set is a woman in her thirties in good health and CMV-seropositive. Each CDR3 is given with its conserved first and last residue. D genes are given only for firm matches. Where a row states a size, it is once, few, many or the class of an expanded clone; other rows omit it.

-	TRBV27	-	TRBJ1-3	TGTGCCAGCAGTTTCCAGGGGTACTCTGGAAACACCATATATTTT	CASSFQGYSGNTIYF
-	TRBV6-1	TRBD1	TRBJ1-5	TGTGCCAGCAGACAGGGGCAAGCAAATCAGCCCCAGCATTTT	CASRQGQANQPQHF
once	TRBV19	-	TRBJ1-5	TGTGCCAGTAGTATAGTTTCGGGCAGGGGTAATCAGCCCCAGCATTTT	CASSIVSGRGNQPQHF
-	TRBV28	TRBD2	TRBJ2-3	TGTGCCAGCAGGAAAGCGGGACGCACAGATACGCAGTATTTT	CASRKAGRTDTQYF
-	TRBV28	-	TRBJ2-5	TGTGCCAGCAGCCCCCTTCAGACCCAGTACTTC	CASSPLQTQYF
few	TRBV11-2	TRBD1	TRBJ1-5	TGTGCCAGCAGCCCCCCGACAGGGGGTCCCAATCAGCCCCAGCATTTT	CASSPPTGGPNQPQHF
-	TRBV5-8	TRBD2	TRBJ2-5	TGTGCCAGCAGCCCTGGAGGCGGGCTAGCGGGATTAGAGACCCAGTACTTC	CASSPGGGLAGLETQYF
-	TRBV11-2	TRBD1	TRBJ2-3	TGTGCCAGCGGGGCCGGGGACAGGAGCACAGATACGCAGTATTTT	CASGAGDRSTDTQYF
-	TRBV6-1	-	TRBJ1-5	TGTGCCAGCTTTGATCCGGGTTGGGAGCCCCAGCATTTT	CASFDPGWEPQHF
-	TRBV7-9	TRBD1	TRBJ2-3	TGTGCCAGCAGCAAGGACAGGAACACAGATACGCAGTATTTT	CASSKDRNTDTQYF
few	TRBV27	TRBD2	TRBJ2-1	TGTGCCAGCAGTTCCCGGGCTAGCGGGAGGGTGAATGAGCAGTTCTTC	CASSSRASGRVNEQFF
once	TRBV21-1	-	TRBJ2-7	TGTGCCAGCAAGCTCAGGGACTCCTACGAGCAGTACTTC	CASKLRDSYEQYF
-	TRBV27	-	TRBJ2-1	TGTGCCAGCAGTTTAGGCCAATCAGGGGTTGAGCAGTTCTTC	CASSLGQSGVEQFF
-	TRBV11-2	-	TRBJ1-2	TGTGCCAGCAGCCCTCTCCTAGTGGTGGGCTATGGCTACACCTTC	CASSPLLVVGYGYTF
-	TRBV2	-	TRBJ2-7	TGTGCCAGCAGTTTCATCTACGAGCAGTACTTC	CASSFIYEQYF
-	TRBV10-3	-	TRBJ1-2	TGTGCCATCAGTGAGTGGGGGGACAACTATGGCTACACCTTC	CAISEWGDNYGYTF
once	TRBV7-9	-	TRBJ2-7	TGTGCCAGCAGTCACAGGGAACCCTACGAGCAGTACTTC	CASSHREPYEQYF
-	TRBV7-9	-	TRBJ2-7	TGTGCCAGCAGCCCCAGGCTGTACGAGCAGTACTTC	CASSPRLYEQYF
-	TRBV10-3	TRBD2	TRBJ2-7	TGTGCCATCAGTGAGTCGACTAGCGGGACGTACGAGCAGTACTTC	CAISESTSGTYEQYF
-	TRBV28	-	TRBJ2-7	TGTGCCAGCGGGAGAAGATACGAGCAGTACTTC	CASGRRYEQYF
-	TRBV7-9	-	TRBJ2-7	TGTTCCAGCAGCTTAGAGGGGGACGAGCAGTACTTC	CSSSLEGDEQYF
-	TRBV18	TRBD2	TRBJ2-2	TGTGCCAGCTCCGTAGCGGGAGGAAACACCGGGGAGCTGTTTTTT	CASSVAGGNTGELFF
-	TRBV7-2	-	TRBJ1-3	TGCGCCAGCGCCACTAACTCTGGAAACACCATATATTTT	CASATNSGNTIYF